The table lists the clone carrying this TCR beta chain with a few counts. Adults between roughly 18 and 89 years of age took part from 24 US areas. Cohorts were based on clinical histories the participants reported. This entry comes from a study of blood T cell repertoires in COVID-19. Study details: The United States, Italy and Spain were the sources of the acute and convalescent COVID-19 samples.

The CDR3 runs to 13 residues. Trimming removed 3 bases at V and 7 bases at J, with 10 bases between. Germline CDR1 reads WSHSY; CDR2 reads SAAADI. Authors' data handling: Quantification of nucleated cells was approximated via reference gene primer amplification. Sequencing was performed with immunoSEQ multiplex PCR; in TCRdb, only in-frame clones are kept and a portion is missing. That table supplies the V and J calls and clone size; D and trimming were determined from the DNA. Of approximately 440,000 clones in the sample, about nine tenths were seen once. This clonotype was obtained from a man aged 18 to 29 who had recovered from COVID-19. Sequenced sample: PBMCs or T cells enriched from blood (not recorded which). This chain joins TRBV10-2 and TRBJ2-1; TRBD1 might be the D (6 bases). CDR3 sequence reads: CASSEQGGNEQFF. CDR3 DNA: TGCGCCAGCAGTGAACAGGGTGGGAATGAGCAGTTCTTC.